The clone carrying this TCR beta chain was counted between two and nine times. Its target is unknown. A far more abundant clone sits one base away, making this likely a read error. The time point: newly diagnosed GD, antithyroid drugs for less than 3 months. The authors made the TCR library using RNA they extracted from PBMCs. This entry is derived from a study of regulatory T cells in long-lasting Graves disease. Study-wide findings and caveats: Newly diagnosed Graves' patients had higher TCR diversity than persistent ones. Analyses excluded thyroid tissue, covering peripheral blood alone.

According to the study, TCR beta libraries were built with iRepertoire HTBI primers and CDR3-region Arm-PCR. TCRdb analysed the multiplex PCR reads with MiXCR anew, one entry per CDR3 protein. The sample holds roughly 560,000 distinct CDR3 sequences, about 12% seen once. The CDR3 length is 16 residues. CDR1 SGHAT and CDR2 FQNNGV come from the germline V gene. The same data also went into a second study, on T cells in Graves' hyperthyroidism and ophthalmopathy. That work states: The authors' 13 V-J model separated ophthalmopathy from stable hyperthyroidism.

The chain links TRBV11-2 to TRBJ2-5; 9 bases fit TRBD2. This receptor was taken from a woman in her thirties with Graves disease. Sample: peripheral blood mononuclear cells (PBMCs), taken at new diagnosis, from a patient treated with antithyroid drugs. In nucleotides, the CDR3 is TGTGCCAGCAGTTTGTGGGTAGCGGGAGCCAGGGAGACCCACTACTTC. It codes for CASSLWVAGARETHYF.